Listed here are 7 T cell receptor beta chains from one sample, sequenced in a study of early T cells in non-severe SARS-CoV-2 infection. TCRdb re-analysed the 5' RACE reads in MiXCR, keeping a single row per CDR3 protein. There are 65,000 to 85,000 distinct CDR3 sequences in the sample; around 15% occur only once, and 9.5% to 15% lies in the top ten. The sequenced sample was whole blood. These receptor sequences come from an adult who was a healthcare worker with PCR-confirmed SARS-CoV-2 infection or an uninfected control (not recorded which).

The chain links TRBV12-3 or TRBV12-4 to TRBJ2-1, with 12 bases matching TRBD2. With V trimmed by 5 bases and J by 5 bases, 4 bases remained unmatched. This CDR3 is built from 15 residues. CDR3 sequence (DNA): TGTGCCAGCAGTGTGACTAGCGGGAGTGACAATGAGCAGTTCTTC. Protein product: CASSVTSGSDNEQFF.

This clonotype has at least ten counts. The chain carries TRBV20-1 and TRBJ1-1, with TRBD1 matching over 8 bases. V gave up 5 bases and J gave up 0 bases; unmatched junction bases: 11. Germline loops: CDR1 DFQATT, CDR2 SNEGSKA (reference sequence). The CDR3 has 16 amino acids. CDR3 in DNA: TGCAGTGCTCGTACAGGGGGGGGCGGCATGAACACTGAAGCTTTCTTT. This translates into CSARTGGGGMNTEAFF.

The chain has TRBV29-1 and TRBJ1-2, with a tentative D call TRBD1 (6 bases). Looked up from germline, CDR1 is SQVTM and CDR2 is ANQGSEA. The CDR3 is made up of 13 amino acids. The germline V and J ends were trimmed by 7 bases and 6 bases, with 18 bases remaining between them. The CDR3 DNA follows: TGCAGCGCTGACGGGGGGCCCAGGAATGGCTACACCTTC. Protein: CSADGGPRNGYTF.

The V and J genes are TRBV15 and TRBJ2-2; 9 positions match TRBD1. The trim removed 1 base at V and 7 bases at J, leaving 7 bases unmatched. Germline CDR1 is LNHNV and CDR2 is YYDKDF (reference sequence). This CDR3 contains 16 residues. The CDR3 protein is CATSRVDRGTDGELFF. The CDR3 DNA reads TGTGCCACCAGCAGAGTAGACAGGGGGACGGACGGGGAGCTGTTTTTT.

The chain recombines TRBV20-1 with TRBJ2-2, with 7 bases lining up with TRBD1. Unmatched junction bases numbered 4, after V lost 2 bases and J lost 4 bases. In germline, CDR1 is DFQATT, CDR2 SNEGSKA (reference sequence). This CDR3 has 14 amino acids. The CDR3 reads CSARRPGGTGELFF. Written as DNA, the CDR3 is TGCAGTGCTAGAAGGCCAGGGGGCACCGGGGAGCTGTTTTTT.

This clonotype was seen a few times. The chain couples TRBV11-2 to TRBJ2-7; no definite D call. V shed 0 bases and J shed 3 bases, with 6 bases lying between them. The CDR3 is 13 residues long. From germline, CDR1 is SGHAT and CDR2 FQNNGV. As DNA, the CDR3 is TGTGCCAGCAGCTTAGATCTTAACTACGAGCAGTACTTC. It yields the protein CASSLDLNYEQYF.

The CDR3 sequence is CASSSGGRTEPQHF. CDR3 bases: TGTGCCAGCAGCTCCGGGGGGCGGACGGAGCCCCAGCATTTT. The gene calls are TRBV7-2 and TRBJ1-5; D is possibly TRBD1 (6 bases). Germline CDR1 and CDR2: SGHTA and FQGNSA. The CDR3 is 14 residues long. Trimming pared 4 bases from V and 8 bases from J, leaving 15 bases between.